The following is a T cell receptor (beta chain) sequence with its context. The sample comes from a study of blood T cell repertoires in COVID-19. Germline V lookup: CDR1 MDHEN, CDR2 SYDVKM. CDR3 length equals 12 residues. The V and J ends lost 6 bases and 4 bases respectively, with 9 bases between them. The assay was immunoSEQ multiplex PCR, and TCRdb's table has in-frame clones only and misses some. Here the sample spans around 20,000 clones, less than 95% being singletons. Sequencing input: peripheral blood. This clonotype was sampled from a man between 70 and 80 years old with acute or convalescent COVID-19. The J gene is TRBJ1-2, the V gene TRBV28, with unresolved D. The CDR3 is CASSVSSYGYTF. In DNA, the CDR3 is TGTGCCAGCAGCGTCAGTTCCTATGGCTACACCTTC.